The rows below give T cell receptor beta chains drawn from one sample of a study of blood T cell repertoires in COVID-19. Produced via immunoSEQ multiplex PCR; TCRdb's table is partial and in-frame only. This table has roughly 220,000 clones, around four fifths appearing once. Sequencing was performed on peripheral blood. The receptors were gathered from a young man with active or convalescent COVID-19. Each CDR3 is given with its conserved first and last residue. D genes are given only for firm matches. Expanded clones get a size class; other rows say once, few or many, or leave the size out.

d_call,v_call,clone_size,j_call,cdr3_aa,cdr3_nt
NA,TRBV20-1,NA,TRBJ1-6,CSASVADNSPLHF,TGCAGTGCTAGTGTGGCAGATAATTCACCCCTCCACTTT
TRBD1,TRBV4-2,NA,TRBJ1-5,CASSQVGDRELNQPQHF,TGTGCCAGCAGCCAAGTAGGGGACAGAGAACTCAATCAGCCCCAGCATTTT
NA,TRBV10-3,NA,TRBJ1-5,CAISEAGMNQPQHF,TGTGCCATCAGTGAAGCAGGGATGAATCAGCCCCAGCATTTT
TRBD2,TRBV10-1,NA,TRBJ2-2,CASSPSSGGNTGELFF,TGCGCCAGCAGCCCTTCTAGCGGGGGGAACACCGGGGAGCTGTTTTTT
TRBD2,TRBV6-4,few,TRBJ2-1,CASSAAGGSYNEQFF,TGTGCCAGCAGTGCCGCGGGGGGTTCCTACAATGAGCAGTTCTTC
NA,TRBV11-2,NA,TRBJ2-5,CASSLAGSSSQYF,TGTGCCAGCAGCTTAGCAGGGTCGAGTTCCCAGTACTTC
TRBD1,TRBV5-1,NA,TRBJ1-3,CASSARTGGNTIYF,TGCGCCAGCAGCGCTAGGACAGGGGGAAACACCATATATTTT
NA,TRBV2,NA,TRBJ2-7,CASSETNPYEQYF,TGTGCCAGCAGTGAGACAAACCCCTACGAGCAGTACTTC
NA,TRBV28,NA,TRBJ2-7,CASSLFIQTNYEQYF,TGTGCCAGCAGTTTATTCATACAGACTAACTACGAGCAGTACTTC
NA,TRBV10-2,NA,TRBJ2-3,CASSEFRVVTDTQYF,TGCGCCAGCAGTGAGTTTCGGGTGGTCACAGATACGCAGTATTTT
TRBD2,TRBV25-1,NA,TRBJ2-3,CASSETSGVDTQYF,TGTGCCAGCAGTGAAACTAGCGGGGTTGATACGCAGTATTTT
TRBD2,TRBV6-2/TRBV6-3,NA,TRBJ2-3,CASSSPGLAGAEDTQYF,TGTGCCAGCAGTTCGCCCGGACTAGCGGGAGCCGAGGATACGCAGTATTTT
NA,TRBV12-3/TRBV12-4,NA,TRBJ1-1,CASHGGSAEAFF,TGTGCCAGTCACGGGGGTAGCGCTGAAGCTTTCTTT
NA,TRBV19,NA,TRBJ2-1,CATRDWGVDYNEQFF,TGTGCCACCCGGGACTGGGGAGTTGACTACAATGAGCAGTTCTTC
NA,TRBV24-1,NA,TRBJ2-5,CATSDSLHETQYF,TGTGCCACCAGTGATTCCTTACATGAGACCCAGTACTTC
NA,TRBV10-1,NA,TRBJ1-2,CASSEGPDGVGGYTF,TGCGCCAGCAGTGAGGGCCCGGACGGGGTCGGAGGCTACACCTTC
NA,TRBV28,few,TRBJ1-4,CASSPFWAGTNEKLFF,TGTGCCAGCAGCCCCTTTTGGGCAGGGACTAATGAAAAACTGTTTTTT
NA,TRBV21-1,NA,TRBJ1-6,CASSWPGQGNSPLHF,TGTGCCAGCAGCTGGCCGGGACAGGGTAATTCACCCCTCCACTTT
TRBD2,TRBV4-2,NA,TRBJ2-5,CASSQVSGITETQYF,TGTGCCAGCAGCCAAGTTAGCGGGATTACGGAGACCCAGTACTTC
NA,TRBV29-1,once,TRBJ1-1,CSVGPRQGNTEAFF,TGCAGCGTTGGTCCACGGCAGGGGAACACTGAAGCTTTCTTT
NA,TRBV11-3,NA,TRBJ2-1,CASSPTGGEQFF,TGTGCCAGCAGCCCCACCGGTGGTGAGCAGTTCTTC
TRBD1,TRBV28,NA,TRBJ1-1,CASSYRGGTEAFF,TGTGCCAGCAGTTACAGGGGTGGCACTGAAGCTTTCTTT
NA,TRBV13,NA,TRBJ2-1,CASSILTPGNEQFF,TGTGCCAGCAGCATCCTGACCCCGGGGAATGAGCAGTTCTTC
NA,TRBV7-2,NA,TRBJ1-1,CASIAGRSNTEAFF,TGTGCCAGCATTGCAGGGCGGTCTAACACTGAAGCTTTCTTT
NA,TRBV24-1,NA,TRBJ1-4,CATKTKRVPTNEKLFF,TGTGCCACCAAGACCAAGCGCGTACCAACTAATGAAAAACTGTTTTTT
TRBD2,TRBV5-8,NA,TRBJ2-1,CASSLLAGSSYNEQFF,TGTGCCAGCAGCTTGTTAGCGGGCTCCTCCTACAATGAGCAGTTCTTC
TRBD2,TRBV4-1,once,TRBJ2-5,CASSQDSGRAGETQYF,TGCGCCAGCAGCCAAGATTCGGGGAGGGCCGGAGAGACCCAGTACTTC
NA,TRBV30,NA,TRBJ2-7,CAWRVLPTYEQYF,TGTGCCTGGAGAGTACTACCTACCTACGAGCAGTACTTC
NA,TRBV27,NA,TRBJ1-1,CASRSGTEAFF,TGTGCCAGCAGGTCGGGGACTGAAGCTTTCTTT
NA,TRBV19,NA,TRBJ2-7,CASSIELSSSYEQYF,TGTGCCAGTAGTATTGAGTTGTCGAGCTCCTACGAGCAGTACTTC
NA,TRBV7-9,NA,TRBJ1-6,CASSLRRGDSPLHF,TGTGCCAGCAGCCTTAGGCGGGGGGATTCACCCCTCCACTTT
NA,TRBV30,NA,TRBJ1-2,CARTPGGHYGYTF,TGTGCCCGGACCCCGGGGGGCCACTATGGCTACACCTTC
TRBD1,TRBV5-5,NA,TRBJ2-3,CASSSTGAPTDTQYF,TGTGCCAGCAGCTCAACAGGGGCCCCCACAGATACGCAGTATTTT
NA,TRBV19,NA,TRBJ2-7,CASSPPWAGSYEQYF,TGTGCCAGTAGTCCCCCGTGGGCAGGGTCCTACGAGCAGTACTTC
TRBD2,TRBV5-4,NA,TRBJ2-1,CASSSKLLAGNNEQFF,TGTGCCAGCAGCTCCAAATTACTAGCGGGAAACAATGAGCAGTTCTTC
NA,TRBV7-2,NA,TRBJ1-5,CASSQGGNQPQHF,TGTGCCAGCAGCCAAGGGGGCAATCAGCCCCAGCATTTT
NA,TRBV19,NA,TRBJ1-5,CASRRDGNSNQPQHF,TGTGCCAGTAGGAGAGACGGGAATAGCAATCAGCCCCAGCATTTT
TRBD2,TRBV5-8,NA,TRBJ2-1,CASSIFGTLAGSSYNEQFF,TGTGCCAGCAGCATCTTCGGGACCTTAGCGGGGAGCTCCTACAATGAGCAGTTCTTC
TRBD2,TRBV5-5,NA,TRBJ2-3,CASSLVLAGGVDTQYF,TGTGCCAGCAGCTTGGTACTAGCGGGGGGTGTAGATACGCAGTATTTT
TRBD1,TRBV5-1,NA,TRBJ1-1,CASSFRTGGNTEAFF,TGCGCCAGCAGCTTTCGGACAGGGGGGAACACTGAAGCTTTCTTT
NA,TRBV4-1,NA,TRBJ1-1,CASSQPGHFEAFF,TGCGCCAGCAGCCAACCGGGACACTTTGAAGCTTTCTTT
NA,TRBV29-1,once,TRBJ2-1,CSVELANHNEQFF,TGCAGCGTTGAACTAGCGAACCACAATGAGCAGTTCTTC
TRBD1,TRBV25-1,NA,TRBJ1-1,CASSADRLGNTEAFF,TGTGCCAGCAGTGCGGACAGGTTAGGGAACACTGAAGCTTTCTTT
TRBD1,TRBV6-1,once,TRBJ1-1,CASSDIRQGGTEAFF,TGTGCCAGCAGTGACATTCGACAGGGTGGAACTGAAGCTTTCTTT
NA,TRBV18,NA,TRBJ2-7,CATSEQGTYEQYF,TGTGCCACCTCAGAACAGGGCACCTACGAGCAGTACTTC
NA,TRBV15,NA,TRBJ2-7,CATSRDRGNEQYF,TGTGCCACCAGCAGAGATCGGGGAAACGAGCAGTACTTC
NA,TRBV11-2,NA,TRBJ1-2,CASSYTGMSGYTF,TGTGCCAGCAGCTACACAGGGATGAGTGGCTACACCTTC
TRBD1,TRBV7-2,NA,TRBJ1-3,CASSASQGLSGNTIYF,TGTGCCAGCAGCGCCTCACAGGGGTTGTCTGGAAACACCATATATTTT
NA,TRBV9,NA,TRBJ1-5,CASSVGLRNQPQHF,TGTGCCAGCAGCGTAGGCTTGAGGAATCAGCCCCAGCATTTT
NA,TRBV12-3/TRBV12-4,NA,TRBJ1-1,CASSQQGNTEAFF,TGTGCCAGCAGTCAACAGGGGAACACTGAAGCTTTCTTT
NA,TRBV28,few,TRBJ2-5,CASSSDRDGRKTQYF,TGTGCCAGCAGTTCGGACAGAGACGGAAGGAAGACCCAGTACTTC
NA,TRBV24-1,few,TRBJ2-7,CATVPSELLYEQYF,TGTGCCACCGTTCCCAGCGAGTTGCTCTACGAGCAGTACTTC
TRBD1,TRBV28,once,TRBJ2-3,CAINRDSGPTTGDTQYF,TGTGCCATCAACCGGGACAGCGGACCCACCACAGGGGATACGCAGTATTTT
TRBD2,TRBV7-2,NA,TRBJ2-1,CASSLGGGSLSSYNEQFF,TGTGCCAGCAGCTTAGGGGGGGGGTCCCTGAGCTCCTACAATGAGCAGTTCTTC